This T cell receptor beta chain was retrieved from a study of T cell responses to AZD1222 COVID-19 vaccine. A word on this clone: Its specificity is unknown.

Measured with immunoSEQ multiplex PCR; TCRdb has only the in-frame clones, and not every one. The sample shows roughly 71,000 clones, about 85% of them seen only once. The CDR3 is 13 amino acids. From germline, CDR1 is MGHRA and CDR2 YSYEKL. V shed 8 bases and J shed 4 bases, with 11 bases lying between them. Study results and caveats: Of spike-specific TCRs, nearly half reportedly target regions left unmutated in variants. Elevations in Spike-specific TCR breadth and depth followed administration of two AZD1222 doses. Donors skewed white British and female; clonal diversity was possibly underestimated.

Material: peripheral blood, obtained on day 0 of AZD1222 vaccination. This chain uses TRBV4-1 with TRBJ1-4; D unclear. The receptor comes from an adult in good health. CDR3 nucleotide sequence: TGCGCCAGCCGTTCTGGCGGTAATGAAAAACTGTTTTTT. Translating gives CASRSGGNEKLFF.